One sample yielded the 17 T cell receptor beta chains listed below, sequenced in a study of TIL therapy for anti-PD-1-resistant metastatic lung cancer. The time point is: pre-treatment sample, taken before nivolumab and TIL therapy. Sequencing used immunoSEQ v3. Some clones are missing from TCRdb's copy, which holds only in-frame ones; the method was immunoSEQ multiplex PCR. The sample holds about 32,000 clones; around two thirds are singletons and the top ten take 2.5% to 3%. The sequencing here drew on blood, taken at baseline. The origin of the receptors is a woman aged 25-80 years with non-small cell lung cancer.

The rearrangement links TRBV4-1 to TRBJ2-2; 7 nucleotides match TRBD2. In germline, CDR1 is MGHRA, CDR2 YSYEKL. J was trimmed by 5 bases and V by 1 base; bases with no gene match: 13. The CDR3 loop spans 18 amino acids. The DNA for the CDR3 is TGCGCCAGCAGCCAAGGGGGCGTGGCGGGAGTTGGGACCGGGGAGCTGTTTTTT. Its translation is CASSQGGVAGVGTGELFF.

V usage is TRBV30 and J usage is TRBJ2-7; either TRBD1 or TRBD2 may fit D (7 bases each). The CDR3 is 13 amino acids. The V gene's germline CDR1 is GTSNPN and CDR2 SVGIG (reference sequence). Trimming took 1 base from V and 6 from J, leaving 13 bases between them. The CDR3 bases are TGTGCCTGGAGTGGGCAGGGGGGGATCGAGCAGTACTTC. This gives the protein CAWSGQGGIEQYF.

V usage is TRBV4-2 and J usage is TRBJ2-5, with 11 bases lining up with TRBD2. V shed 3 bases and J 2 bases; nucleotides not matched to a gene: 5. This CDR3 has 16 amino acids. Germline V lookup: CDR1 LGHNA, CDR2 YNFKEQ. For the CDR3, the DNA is TGTGCCAGCAGCCAGGGACTAGCGGCGTTACAAGAGACCCAGTACTTC. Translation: CASSQGLAALQETQYF.

The DNA of the CDR3 is TGCGCCAGCAGCACGGCGGGAGGATCCGGGGCCAACGTCCTGACTTTC. This sequence encodes CASSTAGGSGANVLTF. This sequence joins TRBV5-1 and TRBJ2-6; 8 bases are a match to TRBD2. Germline V lookup: CDR1 SGHRS, CDR2 YFSETQ. The CDR3 totals 16 residues. The V segment lost 4 bases and the J segment 4 bases; nucleotides outside the gene matches: 7.

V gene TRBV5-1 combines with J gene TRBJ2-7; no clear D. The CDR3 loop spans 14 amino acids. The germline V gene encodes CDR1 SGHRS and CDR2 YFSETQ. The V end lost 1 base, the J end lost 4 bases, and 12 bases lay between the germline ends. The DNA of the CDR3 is TGCGCCAGCAGCTTGATCGGAAACCAATACGAGCAGTACTTC. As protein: CASSLIGNQYEQYF.

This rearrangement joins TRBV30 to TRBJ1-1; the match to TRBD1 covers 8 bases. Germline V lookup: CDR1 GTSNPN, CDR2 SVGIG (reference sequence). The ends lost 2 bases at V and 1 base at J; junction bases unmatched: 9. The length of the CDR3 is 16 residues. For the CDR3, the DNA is TGTGCCTGGAGTTACCCGCCGACAGGGGCGAACACTGAAGCTTTCTTT. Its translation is CAWSYPPTGANTEAFF. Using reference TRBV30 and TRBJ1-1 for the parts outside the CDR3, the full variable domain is SQTIHQWPATLVQPVGSPLSLECTVEGTSNPNLYWYRQAAGRGLQLLFYSVGIGQISSEVPQNLSASRPQDRQFILSSKKLLLSDSGFYLCAWSYPPTGANTEAFFGQGTRLTVV.

The CDR3 loop reads CASSVGGWGREDTQYF. The CDR3 bases are TGTGCCAGCAGCGTAGGGGGCTGGGGGCGGGAAGATACGCAGTATTTT. The chain joins TRBV9 to TRBJ2-3; D may match TRBD1 or TRBD2 (6 bases each). The ends were cut back, 0 bases at V and 5 bases at J, with 16 bases in the middle. The germline gives CDR1 SGDLS, CDR2 YYNGEE. This CDR3 is built from 16 residues. Combining the CDR3 with reference TRBV9 and TRBJ2-3 gives the whole variable domain DSGVTQTPKHLITATGQRVTLRCSPRSGDLSVYWYQQSLDQGLQFLIQYYNGEERAKGNILERFSAQQFPDLHSELNLSSLELGDSALYFCASSVGGWGREDTQYFGPGTRLTVL.

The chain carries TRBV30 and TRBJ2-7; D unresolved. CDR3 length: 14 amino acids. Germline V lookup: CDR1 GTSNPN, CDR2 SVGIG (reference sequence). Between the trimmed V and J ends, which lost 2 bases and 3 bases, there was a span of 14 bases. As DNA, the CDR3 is TGTGCCTGGAGTTTTCCGGGTAGGGACTACGAGCAGTACTTC. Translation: CAWSFPGRDYEQYF.

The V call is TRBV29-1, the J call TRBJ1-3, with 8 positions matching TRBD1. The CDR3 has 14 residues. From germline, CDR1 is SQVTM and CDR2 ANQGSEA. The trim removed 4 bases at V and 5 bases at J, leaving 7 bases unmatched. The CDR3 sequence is CSVAGTGLRNTIYF. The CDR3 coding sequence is TGCAGCGTTGCTGGGACAGGACTACGAAACACCATATATTTT.

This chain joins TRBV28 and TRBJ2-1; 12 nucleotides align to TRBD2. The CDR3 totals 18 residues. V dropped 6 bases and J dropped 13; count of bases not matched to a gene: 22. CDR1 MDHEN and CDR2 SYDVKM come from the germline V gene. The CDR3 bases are TGTGCCAGCAGCGAGACTAGCGGGAGATCGAGTGTTCCGGCAATACAGTTCTTC. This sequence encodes CASSETSGRSSVPAIQFF.

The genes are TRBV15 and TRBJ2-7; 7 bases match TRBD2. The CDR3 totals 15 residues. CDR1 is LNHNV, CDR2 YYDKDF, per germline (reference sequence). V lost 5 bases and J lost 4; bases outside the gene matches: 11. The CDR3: CATSSLASSGYEQYF. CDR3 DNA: TGTGCCACCAGCTCCCTAGCCTCTAGCGGTTACGAGCAGTACTTC.

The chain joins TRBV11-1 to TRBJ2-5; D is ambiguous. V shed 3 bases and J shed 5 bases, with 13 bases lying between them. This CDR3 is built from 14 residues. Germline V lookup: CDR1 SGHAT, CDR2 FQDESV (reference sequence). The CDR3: CASSFGQEGETQYF. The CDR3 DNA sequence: TGTGCCAGCAGCTTCGGGCAGGAAGGGGAGACCCAGTACTTC.

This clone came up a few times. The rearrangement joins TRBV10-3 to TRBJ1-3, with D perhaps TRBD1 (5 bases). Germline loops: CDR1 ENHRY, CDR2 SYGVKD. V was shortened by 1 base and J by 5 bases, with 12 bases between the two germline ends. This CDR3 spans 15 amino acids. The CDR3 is CAISELWGVRNTIYF. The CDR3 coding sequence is TGTGCCATCAGTGAGTTGTGGGGGGTTAGAAACACCATATATTTT.

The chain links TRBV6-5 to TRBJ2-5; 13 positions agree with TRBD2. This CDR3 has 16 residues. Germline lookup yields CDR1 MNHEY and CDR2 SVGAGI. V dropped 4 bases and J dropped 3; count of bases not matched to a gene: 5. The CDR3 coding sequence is TGTGCCAGCAGTTTCGGACTAGCGGGAGCCGAAGAGACCCAGTACTTC. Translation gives CASSFGLAGAEETQYF.

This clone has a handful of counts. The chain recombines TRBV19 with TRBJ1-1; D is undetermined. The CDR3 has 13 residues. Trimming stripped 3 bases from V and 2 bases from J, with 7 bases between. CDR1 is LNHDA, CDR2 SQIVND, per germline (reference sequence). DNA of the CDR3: TGTGCCAGTAGTATTACGCCAAACACTGAAGCTTTCTTT. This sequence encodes CASSITPNTEAFF.

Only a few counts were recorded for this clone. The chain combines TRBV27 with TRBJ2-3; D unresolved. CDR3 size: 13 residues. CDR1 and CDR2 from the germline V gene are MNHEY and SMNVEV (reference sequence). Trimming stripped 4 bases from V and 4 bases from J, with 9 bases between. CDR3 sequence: CASSSPPSDTQYF. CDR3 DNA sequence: TGTGCCAGCAGTTCACCCCCCTCAGATACGCAGTATTTT.

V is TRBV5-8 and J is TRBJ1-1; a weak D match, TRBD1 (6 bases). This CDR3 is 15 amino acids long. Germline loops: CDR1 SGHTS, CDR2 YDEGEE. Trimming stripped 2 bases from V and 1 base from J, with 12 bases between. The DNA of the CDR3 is TGTGCCAGCAGCTTACGGACAGCCGGGAACACTGAAGCTTTCTTT. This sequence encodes CASSLRTAGNTEAFF. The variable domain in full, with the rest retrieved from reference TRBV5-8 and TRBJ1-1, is EAGVTQSPTHLIKTRGQQATLRCSPISGHTSVYWYQQALGLGLQFLLWYDEGEERNRGNFPPRFSGRQFPNYSSELNVNALELEDSALYLCASSLRTAGNTEAFFGQGTRLTVV.